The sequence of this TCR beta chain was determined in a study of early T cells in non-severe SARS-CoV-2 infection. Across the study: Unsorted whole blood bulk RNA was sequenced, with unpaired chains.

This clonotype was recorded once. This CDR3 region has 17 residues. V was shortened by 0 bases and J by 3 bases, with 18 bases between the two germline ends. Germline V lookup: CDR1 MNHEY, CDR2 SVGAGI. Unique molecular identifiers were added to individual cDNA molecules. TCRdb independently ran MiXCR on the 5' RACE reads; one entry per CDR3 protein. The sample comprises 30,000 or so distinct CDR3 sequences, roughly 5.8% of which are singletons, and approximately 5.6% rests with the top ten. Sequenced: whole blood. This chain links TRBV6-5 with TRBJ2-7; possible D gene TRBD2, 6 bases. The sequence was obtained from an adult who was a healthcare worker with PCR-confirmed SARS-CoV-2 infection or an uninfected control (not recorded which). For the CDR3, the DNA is TGTGCCAGCAGTTACTCGAGGAGGGCATTAAGCGGCTACGAGCAGTACTTC. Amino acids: CASSYSRRALSGYEQYF.